The present entry profiles one TCR beta chain with its context. The antigen it binds to is not known. Within one base of it there is no much larger clone, and no base qualities were kept. The data are from a study of shared clonotypes between healthy human individuals (dated by TCRdb to between 2020 and 2021). For the wider study: Three men and a couple of women, aged 18 to 49 years, made up the cohort. For each donor, CD4 naive and CD4 memory were each run on three plates, CD8 naive on two plates, and CD8 memory on one plate. Blood TCR repertoires of a handful of healthy adults were deeply sequenced to estimate repertoire size and the extent of clonotype sharing between individuals. Libraries were prepared and TCR repertoires were sequenced by different laboratories using diverse techniques, in order to increase sequencing depth and limit assay-specific biases. Leukapheresis yielded between about 0.94 and 8.9 billion PBMCs per donor.

CD8 naive samples were CD45RO-negative cells positively selected for CCR7, giving a CD45RA+CCR7+ population that excluded TemRA cells. Donors were healthy HIV-negative adults with no recently reported acute infections or vaccinations. Every donor was a Caucasian adult residing in Nashville, Tennessee, USA. Blood was obtained by leukapheresis, after which PBMCs were separated by Ficoll-Histopaque density gradient centrifugation and cryopreserved in liquid nitrogen vapor phase. Purity and quantity of every magnetically sorted T cell population were checked by analytical flow cytometry. Each sorted fraction had its genomic DNA isolated and then quantified by UV absorbance on a Nanodrop 2000c. The CDR3 starts with the cysteine, ends with the phenylalanine, and has 14 residues. Left in the record is the CDR3 DNA by itself, 42 bases read in frame from the first base. CDR1 and CDR2 are drawn from the germline V gene (reference sequence): SEHNR, FQNEAQ. V was cut back by 3 bases and J by 2 bases, leaving a gap of 8 bases between them.

Using the deep immunoSEQ assay, TCR CDR3 regions were amplified from genomic DNA by multiplex PCR. Extracted genomic DNA from each cell subset was spread evenly across all wells of several immunoSEQ 96-well plates, with each plate serving as a replicate. For sorted subsets, 150 to 250 ng of genomic DNA, equivalent to around 29,000 T cell genomes, went into each replicate PCR. Purified libraries were measured with a Qubit 3.0 fluorometer, size-checked on a Bioanalyzer 2100, and measured again with the KAPA Library Quantification kit. Every immunoSEQ 96-well plate was sequenced on a separate single-read 150-cycle Illumina NextSeq 550 flow cell. The paper's data handling went like this. Because only junctional sequences without quality scores were contained in the immunoSEQ output, filtering matching that applied to full-length reads could not be performed. To assign V/J genes and CDR3, sequences were annotated using PyIR, a Python wrapper for IgBLAST v1.9, with IMGT germline references. Reads were filtered out if the reads had weak V/J assignments (E-value above 1e-6), no CDR3, stop codons, out-of-frame junctions, or ambiguous translated residues. A V3J clonotype was defined by an identical inferred V gene, J gene, and CDR3 amino acid sequence. Percentage overlap between repertoires was calculated by dividing the number of shared unique clonotypes by the size of the smaller repertoire. RTK rarefaction, the Chao1 estimator, and Recon v2.1 estimates of unobserved clonotypes were used to assess repertoire richness. OLGA was used to compute generation probabilities for all TCRbeta clonotypes that the gDNA method yielded from a handful of donors. Imported from immuneACCESS, the table was reduced by TCRdb to in-frame sequences with V and J called. These copies leave out some clones; in studies compared against another copy, an unresolved V gene accounts for under half, and the cause of the remainder is not known. From that table come the V and J calls and clone size; the DNA was used to work out D and trimming. The sample has 1.5 million to 2.5 million clones on record, about 95% of them singletons. The ten top clones hold 1.2% of the sample.

The research as a whole found: Naive subsets generally had larger estimated clonotype richness than memory subsets. Rarefaction of sorted-subset datasets indicated incomplete sequencing despite the large sequencing depth. About 5% of naive CD4, roughly 3.5% of naive CD8, approximately 2% of memory CD4, and approximately 0.4% of memory CD8 clonotypes were shared across several donors. The genetic and exposure-history diversity represented was limited by the small number of donors. Sampling was restricted to blood, and TCR repertoires in tissues likely differ from the TCR repertoires found in blood. Pairwise subsampling indicated that sequencing depth was expected to affect the degree of clonotype sharing among donors. Clonotypes shared by all four sorted-subset donors showed higher generation probabilities than non-shared clonotypes.

Recombination joined TRBV7-9 with TRBJ2-1; the D gene cannot be named for sure. The sample was naive CD8+ T cells sorted from blood. This sample's cell subset or site label indicates: CD45RA+CCR7+. The TCR was taken from a man aged 18 to 35 in good health. The CDR3 here reads CASSLNGPYNEQFF. DNA sequence: TGTGCCAGCAGCTTGAACGGGCCCTACAATGAGCAGTTCTTC.